These 18 T cell receptor beta chains were all obtained from the same sample, sequenced in a study of blood T cell repertoires in COVID-19 (dated by TCRdb to about 2020). Receptor amplification or capture employed the immunoSEQ multiplex PCR assay. Held by TCRdb, this immuneACCESS table contains in-frame sequences only and omits some clones. Under half of the omission traces to an unresolved V gene where checked; the cause of the rest is unknown. For this sample there are under 200,000 clones; about 80% appear just once. About 6.3% of the sample is taken by the ten largest. The sample consisted of peripheral blood. These receptor sequences come from a man in his 60s with acute or convalescent COVID-19.

Only one count was recorded for this clone. The chain links TRBV7-3 to TRBJ2-2; perhaps TRBD2 as D (6 bases). The CDR3 sequence is 13 residues long. Germline CDR1 is SGHTA and CDR2 is FQGTGA. Trimming stripped 5 bases from V and 6 bases from J, with 10 bases between. This chain's CDR3 is CASSPGGAGELFF. CDR3 sequence (DNA): TGTGCCAGCAGCCCCGGGGGAGCCGGGGAGCTGTTTTTT.

The CDR3, as DNA: TGTGCCAGCAGCTTGGACGTCGGTAACTATGGCTACACCTTC. It yields the protein CASSLDVGNYGYTF. The chain employs TRBV5-6 and TRBJ1-2; no clear D gene. Germline CDR1 is SGHDT and CDR2 is YYEEEE. Trimming pared 0 bases from V and 1 base from J, leaving 7 bases between. This CDR3 spans 14 amino acids.

The chain combines TRBV7-2 with TRBJ1-5; a possible D gene is TRBD1 (6 bases). This CDR3 is built from 14 residues. Trimming shortened V by 4 bases and J by 4 bases, and 11 bases separated the two germline ends. CDR1 is SGHTA and CDR2 is FQGNSA in the germline V gene. The CDR3 nucleotides read TGTGCCAGCAGCTCGGGACAACGAAATCAGCCCCAGCATTTT. It translates to CASSSGQRNQPQHF.

The chain joins TRBV3-1 (or the pseudogene TRBV3-2) to TRBJ1-2; a possible D gene is TRBD1 (6 bases). Trimming removed 3 bases from V and 8 bases from J, with 19 bases in between. There are 15 residues in the CDR3. Germline V lookup: CDR1 LGHDT, CDR2 YNNKEL (reference sequence). This CDR3 reads CASSHGGAGLAGYTF. DNA of the CDR3: TGTGCCAGCAGCCATGGGGGGGCGGGATTGGCGGGCTACACCTTC.

The rearrangement links TRBV4-1 to TRBJ1-1; no firm D call. Per germline, CDR1 MGHRA and CDR2 YSYEKL. Deletions cut 0 bases from V and 1 base from J, with 9 bases between. This CDR3 region has 15 residues. The CDR3 DNA sequence: TGCGCCAGCAGCCAAGAGATAGCGGCGAACACTGAAGCTTTCTTT. Translated, it gives CASSQEIAANTEAFF.

This clone showed up just a few times. The chain employs TRBV6-6 and TRBJ1-6, with 10 positions matching TRBD1. The germline V gene encodes CDR1 MNHNY and CDR2 SVGAGI (reference sequence). There are 13 residues in the CDR3. In DNA form, the CDR3 reads TGTGCGGGGAGGGGGACAGGGGATTCACCCCTCCACTTT. Amino acid sequence: CAGRGTGDSPLHF.

The genes are TRBV7-9 and TRBJ2-1; TRBD2 matches 12 bases. CDR3 length equals 19 residues. The V and J ends lost 0 bases and 9 bases, in that order; junction bases with no gene match: 15. Germline V gives CDR1 SEHNR, CDR2 FQNEAQ (reference sequence). The CDR3 coding sequence is TGTGCCAGCAGCTTAGCGAGGTCACTGACTAGCGGGGGTTCCGCTGAGCAGTTCTTC. Amino acids: CASSLARSLTSGGSAEQFF.

This chain links TRBV2 with TRBJ2-5; tentative D call: TRBD2 (5 bases). Per germline, CDR1 SNHLY and CDR2 FYNNEI. This CDR3 has 16 residues. The V end lost 0 bases, the J end lost 4 bases, and 15 bases lay between the germline ends. The CDR3 loop is CASSEALTSLGETQYF. DNA of the CDR3: TGTGCCAGCAGTGAAGCGCTTACTAGTCTGGGAGAGACCCAGTACTTC.

The CDR3 sequence is CASSPDRVPAKNIQYF. In DNA form, the CDR3 reads TGTGCCAGCAGCCCGGACAGGGTCCCAGCCAAAAACATTCAGTACTTC. V usage is TRBV7-8 and J usage is TRBJ2-4, with 8 bases identical to TRBD1. Trimming removed 5 bases from V and 0 bases from J; junction bases left unmatched: 6. The CDR3 sequence is 16 residues long. Germline V gives CDR1 SGHVS, CDR2 FQNEAQ.

The chain carries TRBV6-5 and TRBJ1-2, with 8 bases identical to TRBD1. After removal of 4 bases from V and 4 bases from J, the junction contained 5 bases not matched to a gene. The CDR3 runs 14 residues. Per germline, CDR1 MNHEY and CDR2 SVGAGI. The CDR3 DNA reads as TGTGCCAGCAGTTTAACAGGGGGACCCTATGGCTACACCTTC. Translating it yields CASSLTGGPYGYTF.

The chain joins TRBV4-2 to TRBJ2-1; tentative D call: TRBD2 (6 bases). From germline, CDR1 is LGHNA and CDR2 YNFKEQ. The CDR3 extends over 18 amino acids. Trimming took off 1 base at V and 5 bases at J, with 21 bases between the two ends. The chain's CDR3 is CASSQAILIGGANNEQFF. CDR3 sequence (DNA): TGTGCCAGCAGCCAAGCGATACTAATCGGGGGAGCAAACAATGAGCAGTTCTTC.

This chain uses TRBV7-6 with TRBJ1-4, with 8 positions matching TRBD1. This CDR3 spans 17 amino acids. Trimming at V came to 1 base and at J to 8 bases, leaving 12 bases not matched to a gene. Germline V gene data show CDR1 as SGHVS and CDR2 as FNYEAQ. The DNA for the CDR3 is TGTGCCAGCAGCTTAGGTCTTCGGCAGGGGGCGAGGGAAAAACTGTTTTTT. Its protein product is CASSLGLRQGAREKLFF.

This chain connects TRBV6-1 to TRBJ2-1; 7 bases match TRBD2. In germline, CDR1 is MNHNS, CDR2 SASEGT. Trimming took 5 bases from V and 8 from J; bases not matched to a gene: 9. The CDR3 extends over 14 amino acids. The CDR3 nucleotides read TGTGCCAGCAGTTATAGACTAGCTGCCGATGAGCAGTTCTTC. Its protein product is CASSYRLAADEQFF.

This chain joins TRBV5-1 and TRBJ2-7; possible D gene TRBD2, 7 bases. This CDR3 is built from 14 residues. V lost 6 bases to trimming and J lost 6 bases, with 19 bases between them. Germline assignment: CDR1 SGHRS and CDR2 YFSETQ. CDR3 DNA sequence: TGCGCCAGCACTACAGGGTCGGGGGGAAGCGAGCAGTACTTC. Translating gives CASTTGSGGSEQYF.

The chain couples TRBV2 to TRBJ2-7, with TRBD1 as a possible D gene (6 bases). Between the trimmed V and J ends, which lost 8 bases and 0 bases, there was a span of 14 bases. Per germline, CDR1 SNHLY and CDR2 FYNNEI. The CDR3 totals 14 residues. The CDR3: CASGLQGSSYEQYF. The CDR3 nucleotides read TGTGCCAGCGGATTGCAGGGGAGCTCCTACGAGCAGTACTTC.

V gene TRBV7-2 combines with J gene TRBJ2-5; weak D call: TRBD2 (6 bases). CDR3 length: 15 amino acids. V was shortened by 2 bases and J by 2 bases, with 12 bases between the two germline ends. Germline assignment: CDR1 SGHTA and CDR2 FQGNSA. CDR3 DNA: TGTGCCAGCAGCTTATCGGGACTGGTTCAAGAGACCCAGTACTTC. Its protein is CASSLSGLVQETQYF. The entire variable domain, with the rest obtained from reference TRBV7-2 and TRBJ2-5, is as follows: GAGVSQSPSNKVTEKGKDVELRCDPISGHTALYWYRQSLGQGLEFLIYFQGNSAPDKSGLPSDRFSAERTGGSVSTLTIQRTQQEDSAVYLCASSLSGLVQETQYFGPGTRLLVL.

The chain links TRBV13 to TRBJ2-5; 14 nucleotides align to TRBD2. V was clipped by 5 bases and J by 0 bases; unmatched bases: 11. Germline CDR1 is PRHDT and CDR2 is FYEKMQ (reference sequence). The CDR3 loop spans 19 amino acids. The DNA for the CDR3 is TGTGCCAGCAGCCCGGGACTAGCGGGAGAGGGAGGGAACCAAGAGACCCAGTACTTC. Its translation: CASSPGLAGEGGNQETQYF.

The rearrangement joins TRBV30 to TRBJ2-7; 13 bases line up with TRBD2. The CDR3 loop spans 14 amino acids. V dropped 5 bases and J dropped 0; count of bases not matched to a gene: 1. The germline CDR1 and CDR2 sequences are GTSNPN and SVGIG (reference sequence). CDR3 bases: TGTGCCTGGGGGACTAGCGGGACCTCCTACGAGCAGTACTTC. This encodes CAWGTSGTSYEQYF. Full variable domain (missing parts from reference TRBV30 and TRBJ2-7): SQTIHQWPATLVQPVGSPLSLECTVEGTSNPNLYWYRQAAGRGLQLLFYSVGIGQISSEVPQNLSASRPQDRQFILSSKKLLLSDSGFYLCAWGTSGTSYEQYFGPGTRLTVT.